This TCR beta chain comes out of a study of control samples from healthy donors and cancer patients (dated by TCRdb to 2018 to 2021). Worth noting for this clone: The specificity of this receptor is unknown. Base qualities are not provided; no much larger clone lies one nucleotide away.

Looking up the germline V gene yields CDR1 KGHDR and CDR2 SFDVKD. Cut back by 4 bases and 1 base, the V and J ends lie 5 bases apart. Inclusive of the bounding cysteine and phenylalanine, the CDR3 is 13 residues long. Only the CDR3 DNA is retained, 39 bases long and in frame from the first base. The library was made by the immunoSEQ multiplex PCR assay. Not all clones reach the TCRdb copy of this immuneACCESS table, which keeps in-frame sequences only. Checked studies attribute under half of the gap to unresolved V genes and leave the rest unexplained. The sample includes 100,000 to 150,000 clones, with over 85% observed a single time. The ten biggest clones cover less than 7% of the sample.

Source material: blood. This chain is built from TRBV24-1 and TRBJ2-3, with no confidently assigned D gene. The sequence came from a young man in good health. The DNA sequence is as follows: TGTGCCACCAGTGAGGGCCGCACAGATACGCAGTATTTT. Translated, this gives CATSEGRTDTQYF.